The present TCR beta chain was sequenced within a study of cytomegalovirus exposure and HLA in healthy donors (dated by TCRdb to the late 2010s). Notes on the research overall: The 550 to 750 repertoires of the first cohort and the 95 to 150 validation repertoires were produced on the same platform, according to a later analysis. A separate validation cohort of approximately 120 different subjects was used in addition to the roughly 720-subject first cohort. The study aimed to test whether signatures of past pathogen exposure could be identified by cataloging public T cell receptors. To predict cytomegalovirus infection status, the study brought together high-throughput TCR immunosequencing, statistical association of individual TCRs with disease status, and machine learning.

The germline V gene yields SGHAT for CDR1 and FQNNGV for CDR2. Relative to germline, V is 10 bases shorter and J is 2 bases shorter, with 18 bases between their ends. Spanning cysteine to phenylalanine, the CDR3 consists of 14 amino acids. Of all the DNA, just the CDR3 is kept, 42 bases in frame from base 1. The paper as a whole reports these results and caveats: The classifier was reported to diagnose cytomegalovirus status with high specificity and sensitivity in both the original and validation cohorts. The validation cohort had no HLA typing available for a later analysis, so co-occurrence within that cohort was assessed over all 130 or so repertoires. In vitro tests confirmed that a few of the cytomegalovirus-associated TCR beta chains recognize cytomegalovirus antigens. A later analysis found that TCRs clustered in the first cohort also tended to co-occur in the 95 to 150 validation repertoires, with just under 95% of cluster scores above 0. According to the authors, the approach could potentially be generalized to other disease states and immunological phenotypes. The study listed approximately 150 TCR beta chains as associated with cytomegalovirus. While some public TCRs were present in many individuals, most TCR sequences turned up only very rarely across donors.

Separate from the approximately 700-subject first cohort, the validation cohort of 120 subjects was the group to which the donors belonged. Library generation was performed with the immunoSEQ multiplex PCR assay. Processing in the source paper ran as follows. A statistical classification framework was built for diagnosing cytomegalovirus status from the catalog of TCR beta chain sequences. Drawn from immuneACCESS, this table holds only the in-frame rearrangements with V and J called that TCRdb kept. Clones are partly lost; checked studies trace under half to an unresolved V gene and leave the rest unexplained. V, J and clone size are taken as reported in that table, and D and trimming were inferred from the DNA itself. The sample records 150,000 to 200,000 clones, about 86% of which are singletons. The ten most abundant clones make up approximately 1.5% of the sample. The count of this clone is one. The antigen this receptor binds is unknown. One base away there is no much larger clone; base qualities are not given.

The V and J segments used are TRBV11-2 and TRBJ2-7; perhaps TRBD2 is the D gene, with 6 bases matching. The clonotype was recovered from a woman in her 30s in good health and CMV-seronegative. The sequenced sample was PBMCs. The nucleotides read TGTGCCATCTTACACGGGGACTCCCCCTACGAGCAGTACTTC. This yields the protein CAILHGDSPYEQYF.